The T cell receptor (beta chain) described here comes from a study of blood T cell repertoires in COVID-19. Only in-frame clones appear in the TCRdb table, and some are missing; sequencing was by immunoSEQ multiplex PCR. The table shows about 90,000 clones, with roughly 92% occurring only once. The CDR3 runs to 14 residues. Trimming stripped 1 base from V and 2 bases from J, with 8 bases between. CDR1 LNHDA and CDR2 SQIVND come from the germline V gene (reference sequence). The chain is built from TRBV19 and TRBJ2-5, with unresolved D. The sequenced sample consisted of peripheral blood. The source of this sequence is a woman aged 55-70 years with active COVID-19. In DNA, the CDR3 is TGTGCCAGTAGTATAGGTCCTCTACAAGAGACCCAGTACTTC. It yields the protein CASSIGPLQETQYF.